This T cell receptor (beta chain) was obtained from a study of T-cell memory formation after mild COVID-19 (dated by TCRdb to 2020 to 2022). Turning to the overall study: TCR sequence clusters from the two donors were found to be largely donor specific. In a couple of donors, T-cell clones that expanded and contracted after mild COVID-19 were tracked by sequencing TCRalpha and TCRbeta repertoires over time. The cohort comprised two young, previously healthy adult volunteers, one female and one male.

There are a few counts of this clonotype. What this receptor recognizes is not known. The record has no base qualities; no much larger clone is one base away. Ficoll-Paque density gradient centrifugation was used to isolate PBMCs. Study-level results and caveats: Contracting CD4+ clones were found mainly in CM and EM memory subsets, while CD8+ clones were enriched in EMRA. From day 15 to 85, contracting clones showed balanced CD4/CD8 phenotypes, whereas a second wave of clones that expanded from day 15 to 37 leaned towards CD4+. Whether the second-wave clones peaking on day 37 were SARS-CoV-2 specific was not confirmed. The study included only a couple of mild cases, and larger cohorts that include severe cases with pre-infection samples were judged to be necessary. Some responding clones were found in pre-infection memory, which suggests that pre-existing cross-reactive memory T cells took part in the SARS-CoV-2 response.

Sequenced using an Illumina NovaSeq 6000. TCRalpha and TCRbeta cDNA libraries were constructed by 5'RACE with constant-segment primers, with sample barcodes and unique molecular identifiers being introduced. RNA was extracted from every sample with Trizol reagent. Amplification of the libraries took two PCR steps, and the second step added a second sample barcode plus Illumina TruSeq adapters. Libraries were sequenced on an Illumina NovaSeq with 2 x 150 bp paired-end reads. Per the original workflow: Reads were demultiplexed and collapsed into UMI-guided consensus sequences with migec v1.2.7. Using mixcr v2.1.11, the UMI consensuses were aligned to TRA and TRB V and J templates and assembled into clonotypes. A clonotype was counted as expanded or contracted only when both edgeR and NoisET called the clonotype significant, with the noise models trained on biological replicates. For edgeR calls, the thresholds were a false discovery rate-adjusted p below 0.01 and a log2 fold-change of 1. As an exploratory analysis of dynamics, PCA with hierarchical clustering was applied to max-normalized trajectories of the 1000 most abundant clonotypes. Separately sequenced CD4+ and CD8+ repertoires were used to assign the CD4 or CD8 phenotype of responding clones. TCRdb applied fastp at Q25 and MiXCR to the public reads, then kept only in-frame beta chains. Rows merge per CDR3 protein into single entries with the most common DNA and genes. TCRdb's processing, not the authors', yielded these V and J calls. Within this sample are approximately 190,000 distinct CDR3 sequences, with approximately 20% of them counted one time only. The ten most abundant clones make up 2% to 3% of the sample.

The CDR3 measures 17 amino acids from cysteine to phenylalanine. Kept here is only the CDR3 DNA, which spans 51 bases and is read in frame from base 1. The germline V gene sets CDR1 to SGHRS and CDR2 to YFSETQ. The junction shows trimming of 1 base on V and 0 bases on J, and the gene matches do not reach 4 bases of it. Sequences were obtained from PBMCs or a T cell subset sorted from them (not recorded which). The chain is assembled from TRBV5-1 and TRBJ1-6; 7 junctional bases match TRBD1. The sequence derives from an adult woman who had mild COVID-19 (a few samples of this study predate the infection). The sample titles of this study are shuffled in the database, so cell type and time point are left out; the donor was told from shared clones. The DNA reads TGCGCCAGCAGCTTGCAGGACAGGAGCTCCTATAATTCACCCCTCCACTTT. Its coded protein is CASSLQDRSSYNSPLHF.